This TCR beta chain derives from a study of blood T cell repertoires in COVID-19. This CDR3 spans 15 amino acids. V shed 5 bases, J shed 6 bases, and the junction held 12 bases outside the gene matches. The V gene's germline CDR1 is LNHDA and CDR2 SQIVND (reference sequence). Under the authors' procedure: Scientists estimated how many nucleated cells there were by amplifying reference gene primers. Generated by immunoSEQ multiplex PCR, the TCRdb table keeps only in-frame clones and is missing some. The V and J calls and the clone size are those of that table, but D and trimming were determined from the DNA. The sample lists some 200,000 clones; approximately 87% were seen once. Cohort placement rested on clinical history that participants reported themselves.

Sequencing used PBMCs or T cells enriched from blood (not recorded which). The sequence was obtained from a woman in her 50s in a cohort exposed to, infected with or recovered from COVID-19 (not recorded which). This chain connects TRBV19 to TRBJ1-2; 7 bases agree with TRBD1. In DNA form, the CDR3 reads TGTGCCAGTAGTTTCTTAGCCGGGACAGAAAATGGCTACACCTTC. It specifies CASSFLAGTENGYTF.